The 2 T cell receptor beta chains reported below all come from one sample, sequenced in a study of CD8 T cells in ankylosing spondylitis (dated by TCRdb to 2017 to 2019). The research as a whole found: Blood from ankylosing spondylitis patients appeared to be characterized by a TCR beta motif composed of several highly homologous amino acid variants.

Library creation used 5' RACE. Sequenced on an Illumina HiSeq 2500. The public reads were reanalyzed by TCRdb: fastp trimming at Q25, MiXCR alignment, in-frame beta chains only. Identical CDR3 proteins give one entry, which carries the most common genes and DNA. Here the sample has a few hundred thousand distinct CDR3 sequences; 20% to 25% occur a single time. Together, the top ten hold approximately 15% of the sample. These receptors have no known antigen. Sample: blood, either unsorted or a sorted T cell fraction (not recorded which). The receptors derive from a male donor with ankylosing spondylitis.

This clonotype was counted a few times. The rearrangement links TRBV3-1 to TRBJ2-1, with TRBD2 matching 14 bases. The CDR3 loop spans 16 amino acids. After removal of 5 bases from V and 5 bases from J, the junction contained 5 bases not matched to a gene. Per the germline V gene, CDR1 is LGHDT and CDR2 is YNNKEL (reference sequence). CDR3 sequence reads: CASSKRLAGGNNEQFF. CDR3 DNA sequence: TGTGCCAGCAGCAAAAGACTAGCGGGAGGGAACAATGAGCAGTTCTTC.

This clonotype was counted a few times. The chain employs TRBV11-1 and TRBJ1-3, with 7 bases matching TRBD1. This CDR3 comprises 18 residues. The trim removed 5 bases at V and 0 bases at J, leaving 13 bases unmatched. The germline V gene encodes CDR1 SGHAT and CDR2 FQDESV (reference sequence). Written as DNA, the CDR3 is TGTGCCAGCAGCGGCCGGGACAGCGACATTTTCTCTGGAAACACCATATATTTT. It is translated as CASSGRDSDIFSGNTIYF.